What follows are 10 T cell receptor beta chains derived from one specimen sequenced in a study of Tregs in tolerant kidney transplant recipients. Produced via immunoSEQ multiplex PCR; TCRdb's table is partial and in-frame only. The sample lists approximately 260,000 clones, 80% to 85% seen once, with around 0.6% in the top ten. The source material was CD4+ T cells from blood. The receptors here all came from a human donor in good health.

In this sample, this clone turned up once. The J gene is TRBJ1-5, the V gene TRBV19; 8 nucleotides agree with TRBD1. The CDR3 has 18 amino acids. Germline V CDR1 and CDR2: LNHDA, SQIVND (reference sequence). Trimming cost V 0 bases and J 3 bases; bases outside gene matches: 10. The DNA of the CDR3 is TGTGCCAGTAGTATAGAAGGCTGGACAGGGATAAACAATCAGCCCCAGCATTTT. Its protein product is CASSIEGWTGINNQPQHF.

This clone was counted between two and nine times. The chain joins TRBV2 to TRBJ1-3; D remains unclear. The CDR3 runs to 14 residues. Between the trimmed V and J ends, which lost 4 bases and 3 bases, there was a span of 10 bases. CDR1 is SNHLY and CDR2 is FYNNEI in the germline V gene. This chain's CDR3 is CASSVGRNGNTIYF. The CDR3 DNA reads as TGTGCCAGCAGTGTTGGACGGAATGGAAACACCATATATTTT.

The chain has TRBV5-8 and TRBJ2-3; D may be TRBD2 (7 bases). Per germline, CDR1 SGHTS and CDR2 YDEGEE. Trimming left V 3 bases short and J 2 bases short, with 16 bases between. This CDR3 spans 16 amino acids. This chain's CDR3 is CASSYWGGAATDTQYF. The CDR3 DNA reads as TGTGCCAGCAGCTACTGGGGGGGGGCAGCCACAGATACGCAGTATTTT. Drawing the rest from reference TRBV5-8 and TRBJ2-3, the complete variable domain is EAGVTQSPTHLIKTRGQQATLRCSPISGHTSVYWYQQALGLGLQFLLWYDEGEERNRGNFPPRFSGRQFPNYSSELNVNALELEDSALYLCASSYWGGAATDTQYFGPGTRLTVL.

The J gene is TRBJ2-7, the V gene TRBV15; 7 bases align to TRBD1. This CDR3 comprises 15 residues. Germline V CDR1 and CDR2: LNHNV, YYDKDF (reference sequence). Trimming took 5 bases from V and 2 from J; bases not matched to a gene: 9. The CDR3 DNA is TGTGCCACCAGCGTTTATCGGGACAGAGCCTACGAGCAGTACTTC. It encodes CATSVYRDRAYEQYF.

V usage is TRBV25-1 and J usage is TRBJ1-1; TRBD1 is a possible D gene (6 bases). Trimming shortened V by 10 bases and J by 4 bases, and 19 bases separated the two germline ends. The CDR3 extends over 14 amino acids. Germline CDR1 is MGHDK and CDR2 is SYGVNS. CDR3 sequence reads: CATTKEQGFTEAFF. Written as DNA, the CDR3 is TGTGCCACCACGAAAGAACAGGGATTCACTGAAGCTTTCTTT. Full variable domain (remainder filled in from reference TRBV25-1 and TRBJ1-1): EADIYQTPRYLVIGTGKKITLECSQTMGHDKMYWYQQDPGMELHLIHYSYGVNSTEKGDLSSESTVSRIRTEHFPLTLESARPSHTSQYLCATTKEQGFTEAFFGQGTRLTVV.

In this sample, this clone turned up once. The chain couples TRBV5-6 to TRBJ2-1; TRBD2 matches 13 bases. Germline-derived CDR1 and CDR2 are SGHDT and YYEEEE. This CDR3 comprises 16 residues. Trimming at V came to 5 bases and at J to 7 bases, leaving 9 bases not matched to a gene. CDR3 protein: CASSGLAGALRNEQFF. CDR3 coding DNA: TGTGCCAGCAGTGGACTAGCGGGGGCTCTCCGGAATGAGCAGTTCTTC.

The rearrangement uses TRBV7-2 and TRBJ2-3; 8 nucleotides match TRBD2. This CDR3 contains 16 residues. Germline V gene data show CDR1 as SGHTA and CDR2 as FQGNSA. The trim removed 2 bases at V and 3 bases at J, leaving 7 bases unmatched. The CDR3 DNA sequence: TGTGCCAGCAGCTTAAGGCGGGGGGCAACAACAGATACGCAGTATTTT. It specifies CASSLRRGATTDTQYF.

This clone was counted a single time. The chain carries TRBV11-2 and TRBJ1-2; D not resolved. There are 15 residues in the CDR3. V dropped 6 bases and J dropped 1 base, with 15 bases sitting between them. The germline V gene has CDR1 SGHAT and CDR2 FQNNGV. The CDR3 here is CASRNPRELNYGYTF. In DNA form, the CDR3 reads TGTGCCAGCAGAAACCCCCGGGAGCTTAACTATGGCTACACCTTC.

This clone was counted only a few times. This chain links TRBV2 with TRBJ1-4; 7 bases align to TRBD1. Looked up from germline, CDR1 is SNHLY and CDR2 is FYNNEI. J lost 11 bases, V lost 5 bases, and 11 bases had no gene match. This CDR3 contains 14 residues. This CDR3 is CASSQETATGKLFF. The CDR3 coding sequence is TGTGCCAGCAGTCAGGAAACCGCGACAGGGAAACTGTTTTTT. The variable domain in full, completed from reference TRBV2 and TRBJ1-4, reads EPEVTQTPSHQVTQMGQEVILRCVPISNHLYFYWYRQILGQKVEFLVSFYNNEISEKSEIFDDQFSVERPDGSNFTLKIRSTKLEDSAMYFCASSQETATGKLFFGSGTQLSVL.

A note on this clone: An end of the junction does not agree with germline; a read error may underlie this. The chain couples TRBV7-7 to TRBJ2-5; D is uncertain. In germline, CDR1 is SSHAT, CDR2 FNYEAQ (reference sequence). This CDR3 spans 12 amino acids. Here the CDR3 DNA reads TGTGCTAGCAGCTTAGACCGGGAGACCCAGTACTTC. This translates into CASSLDRETQYF.